This note documents a single TCR beta chain sequence. The target antigen is unknown. Expressed TCRB transcripts were sequenced because the isolated RNA had all been reverse transcribed beforehand. TCRdb's copy holds only in-frame clones and misses some; the assay was immunoSEQ multiplex PCR. This table has some 200,000 clones, around 16% appearing once. The source of the sample is a study of beta chain features in type 1 diabetes. Background on the study: What patients shared with healthy donors was a similar profile of age, gender and cell yields.

V trimming: 0 bases; J trimming: 5 bases; junction bases outside the gene matches: 4. Germline CDR1 is PRHDT and CDR2 is FYEKMQ (reference sequence). The CDR3 consists of 14 residues. Notes on the study in general: Within each of all four CD4+ subsets, Type 1 diabetes patients had TCRB CDR3s that were moderately but significantly shorter. Individuals with type 1 diabetes displayed fewer insertions and more deletions at VDJ junctions.

In total, each donor contributed a single heparinised blood draw that averaged approximately 0.12 L. Central memory, naive, regulatory and stem cell-like memory CD4+ cells were sorted by CD45RO/CCR7/CD25/CD127/CD95/CD27. This chain links TRBV13 with TRBJ2-7, with 7 bases matching TRBD2. The source is a man aged 25-45 years with type 1 diabetes. Sample: naive CD4+ T cells from blood. Here the CDR3 DNA reads TGTGCCAGCAGCTTAGGCCCGGGGAGGGACGAGCAGTACTTC. This sequence encodes CASSLGPGRDEQYF.